This TCR beta chain was captured by sequencing in a study of patients and donors after allogeneic stem cell transplantation. TCRdb itself ran the RT-PCR reads through MiXCR, one entry per CDR3 protein. The sample consists of about a million distinct CDR3 sequences, roughly 18% of them appearing once. Germline V gene lookup returns CDR1 MNHEY and CDR2 SVGAGI. The CDR3 is 14 residues long. V was trimmed by 0 bases and J by 4 bases, leaving 9 bases between them. This clonotype showed up just a few times. This TCR came from a human donor who was either an allogeneic HSCT recipient or a stem cell or donor lymphocyte infusion donor (not recorded which). It is not recorded whose cells these are; they may come from a transplant donor. The V call is TRBV6-5, the J call TRBJ1-1; D perhaps matches TRBD1 (5 bases). Sequencing was carried out using blood, either unsorted or a sorted T cell fraction (not recorded which). CDR3 nucleotide sequence: TGTGCCAGCAGTTACTCGGGCAGGGTCACTGAAGCTTTCTTT. Protein sequence: CASSYSGRVTEAFF.